The entry below describes one TCR beta chain. The record originates from a study of blood T cell repertoires in COVID-19. Study-wide background: PBMCs, B-cell-depleted T cells, or T cells provided the cDNA or gDNA that made up the material.

Germline V gene sequence: CDR1 LGHNA, CDR2 YSLEER. V lost 0 bases and J 0 bases, leaving 9 bases between the germline ends. The CDR3 spans 16 residues. Clones were read by immunoSEQ multiplex PCR, and TCRdb kept only the in-frame ones, dropping some. The profile shows around 130,000 clones, about 80% of them singletons. The clonotype comes from a woman younger than 35 who had been exposed to COVID-19. Specimen: PBMCs or T cells enriched from blood (not recorded which). V gene TRBV4-3 combines with J gene TRBJ2-1; D gene unclear. The CDR3, as DNA: TGCGCCAGCAGCCAAGAACCGGGTTTCTCCTACAATGAGCAGTTCTTC. Protein sequence: CASSQEPGFSYNEQFF.